A single sample gave rise to the 14 T cell receptor beta chains below, sequenced in a study of blood T cells in healthy people across ages. A second about 7 to 11 cycle PCR used barcoded and J-beta primers. Via MiXCR, TCRdb re-called the 5' RACE reads, giving one row per CDR3 protein. The repertoire has 600,000 to 900,000 distinct CDR3 sequences, roughly 26% of them found once; the top ten carry 3%. These data are also associated with another study on T cells of mothers and their children.

Sequencing used blood. Receptors were obtained from a boy aged 5-17 years in good health.

The chain carries TRBV7-2 and TRBJ1-4, with no clear D. From germline, CDR1 is SGHTA and CDR2 FQGNSA. The CDR3 consists of 13 residues. V lost 1 base to trimming and J lost 7 bases, with 7 bases between them. The CDR3 is CASSLVWGEKLFF. Here the CDR3 DNA reads TGTGCCAGCAGCTTAGTATGGGGTGAAAAACTGTTTTTT.

The chain couples TRBV3-1 to TRBJ2-3; D gene uncertain. The ends were cut back, 2 bases at V and 6 bases at J, with 3 bases in the middle. Germline-derived CDR1 and CDR2 are LGHDT and YNNKEL (reference sequence). The CDR3 contains 11 residues. Here the CDR3 DNA reads TGTGCCAGCAGCCAAATGGATACGCAGTATTTT. Its translation is CASSQMDTQYF.

This clonotype was detected only a few times. The chain is built from TRBV7-9 and TRBJ1-4; D possibly corresponds to TRBD1 (6 bases). The V gene's germline CDR1 is SEHNR and CDR2 FQNEAQ (reference sequence). The CDR3 runs 15 residues. V dropped 6 bases and J dropped 5 bases, with 16 bases sitting between them. The CDR3 sequence: CASSPGAARNEKLFF. CDR3 nucleotides: TGTGCCAGCAGTCCGGGGGCAGCAAGAAATGAAAAACTGTTTTTT.

The sample holds a few counts of this clonotype. The chain combines TRBV7-9 with TRBJ2-3; no clear D gene. Germline V lookup: CDR1 SEHNR, CDR2 FQNEAQ (reference sequence). The ends were cut back, 3 bases at V and 2 bases at J, with 9 bases in the middle. This CDR3 contains 14 residues. CDR3 sequence: CASSFGPYTDTQYF. CDR3 in DNA: TGTGCCAGCAGCTTCGGGCCCTACACAGATACGCAGTATTTT.

The V and J genes are TRBV28 and TRBJ1-6, with TRBD1 as a possible D gene (5 bases). The length of the CDR3 is 17 residues. Germline CDR1 is MDHEN and CDR2 is SYDVKM. The V and J ends lost 6 bases and 8 bases respectively, with 23 bases between them. The chain's CDR3 is CASSPPAGLFRDSPLHF. The CDR3 coding sequence is TGTGCCAGCAGCCCCCCGGCAGGGTTGTTTAGGGATTCACCCCTCCACTTT.

This clonotype was found a few times. The junction does not match germline at one end; this may be a read error. The chain is built from TRBV20-1 and TRBJ2-7; D is unresolved. CDR1 is DFQATT and CDR2 is SNEGSKA in the germline V gene (reference sequence). The CDR3 has 12 residues. Here the CDR3 reads CSARPSTYGQYF. The CDR3 region has the DNA TGCAGTGCTAGACCTAGTACCTACGGGCAGTACTTC.

The V and J genes are TRBV30 and TRBJ1-5; D gene unclear. The CDR3 loop spans 14 amino acids. Looked up from germline, CDR1 is GTSNPN and CDR2 is SVGIG (reference sequence). Trimming removed 2 bases from V and 0 bases from J, with 8 bases in between. DNA of the CDR3: TGTGCCTGGAGTATGAGGTATAGCAATCAGCCCCAGCATTTT. It yields the protein CAWSMRYSNQPQHF. Full variable domain (rest looked up from reference TRBV30 and TRBJ1-5): SQTIHQWPATLVQPVGSPLSLECTVEGTSNPNLYWYRQAAGRGLQLLFYSVGIGQISSEVPQNLSASRPQDRQFILSSKKLLLSDSGFYLCAWSMRYSNQPQHFGDGTRLSIL.

This sequence joins TRBV5-1 and TRBJ2-1; TRBD1 might be the D (6 bases). CDR1 is SGHRS and CDR2 is YFSETQ in the germline V gene. Trimming took off 1 base at V and 4 bases at J, with 12 bases between the two ends. The length of the CDR3 is 15 residues. This CDR3 is CASSLMGAPYNEQFF. CDR3 bases: TGCGCCAGCAGCTTGATGGGGGCACCATACAATGAGCAGTTCTTC.

The V and J genes are TRBV3-1 and TRBJ2-7, with D possibly being TRBD2 (6 bases). This CDR3 comprises 12 residues. V shed 4 bases and J shed 5 bases, with 9 bases lying between them. Per germline, CDR1 LGHDT and CDR2 YNNKEL (reference sequence). The CDR3 bases are TGTGCCAGCAGCCGGTGGGGGGACGAGCAGTACTTC. This sequence encodes CASSRWGDEQYF.

The rearrangement uses TRBV13 and TRBJ2-7; TRBD1 aligns across 9 bases. The CDR3 covers 15 residues. Germline V lookup: CDR1 PRHDT, CDR2 FYEKMQ (reference sequence). J was trimmed by 6 bases and V by 2 bases; bases with no gene match: 8. The DNA of the CDR3 is TGTGCCAGCAGCTTAACCGGGACAGGGTCAGCCGAGCAGTACTTC. Its translation: CASSLTGTGSAEQYF.

This clonotype showed up just a few times. The rearrangement joins TRBV5-1 to TRBJ2-5, with D possibly matching TRBD2 (5 bases). This CDR3 spans 14 amino acids. Trimming shortened V by 4 bases and J by 1 base, and 11 bases separated the two germline ends. The germline V gene encodes CDR1 SGHRS and CDR2 YFSETQ. The CDR3 DNA reads TGCGCCAGCAGCACCGAAGGAGGCCAAGAGACCCAGTACTTC. Residues: CASSTEGGQETQYF.

The rearrangement uses TRBV11-1 and TRBJ2-1; D call uncertain. The germline gives CDR1 SGHAT, CDR2 FQDESV (reference sequence). Trimming took off 1 base at V and 12 bases at J, with 16 bases between the two ends. The CDR3 loop spans 14 amino acids. The CDR3 DNA is TGTGCCAGCAGCTTAGTGGGTCGTCAAGATGGGCAGTTCTTC. Translated: CASSLVGRQDGQFF.

The chain carries TRBV29-1 and TRBJ1-2, with TRBD1 matching over 7 bases. Germline CDR1 is SQVTM and CDR2 is ANQGSEA. V gave up 4 bases and J gave up 4 bases; unmatched junction bases: 6. CDR3 size: 13 residues. The CDR3 DNA is TGCAGCGTTGGCCTAGGACAGGCCTATGGCTACACCTTC. It translates to CSVGLGQAYGYTF.

The J gene is TRBJ2-2, the V gene TRBV7-9, with D hard to call. Per the germline V gene, CDR1 is SEHNR and CDR2 is FQNEAQ (reference sequence). The CDR3 covers 14 residues. V dropped 1 base and J dropped 4 bases, with 7 bases sitting between them. The CDR3 loop is CASSLVAATGELFF. In DNA form, the CDR3 reads TGTGCCAGCAGCTTAGTGGCAGCCACCGGGGAGCTGTTTTTT.